Given below is one T cell receptor (beta chain) in context. What it recognizes is unknown. The source of the sample is a study of OX40 agonist ivuxolimab in advanced cancers. Background on the study: The patients received agonistic anti-OX40 (CD134) antibody ivuxolimab. Study findings and constraints: CD4+ and CD8+ blood T cells expanded clonally by week 6 at 0.1 to 3.0 mg/kg.

V shed 5 bases and J 1 base; nucleotides not matched to a gene: 3. The length of the CDR3 is 15 residues. The germline V gene has CDR1 LGHNA and CDR2 YSLEER. The assay was immunoSEQ multiplex PCR, and TCRdb's table has in-frame clones only and misses some. The sample has more than 15,000 clones, roughly 78% seen once. The chain combines TRBV4-3 with TRBJ2-5; 11 positions agree with TRBD2. The clonotype comes from an adult with an advanced solid tumor such as melanoma, head and neck, liver or kidney cancer. Sequencing was performed on CD4+ or CD8+ T cells sorted from blood, taken in a trial of the OX40 agonist ivuxolimab. CDR3 bases: TGCGCCAGCAGCGACCTAGCGGGGGGCCAAGAGACCCAGTACTTC. Protein sequence: CASSDLAGGQETQYF.